This TCR beta chain was identified in a study of control samples from healthy donors and cancer patients. The repertoire was sequenced with immunoSEQ multiplex PCR; TCRdb's copy has only in-frame clones and lacks some. The table shows roughly 55,000 clones, with approximately 86% occurring only once. The germline gives CDR1 KGHDR, CDR2 SFDVKD. This CDR3 is built from 14 residues. V was clipped by 3 bases and J by 7 bases; unmatched bases: 3. This receptor was obtained from a man aged 45-65 years in good health. The chain uses TRBV24-1 and TRBJ2-1; 9 bases match TRBD1. The specimen was blood. CDR3 in amino acids: CATSDTGTGNEQFF. The DNA for the CDR3 is TGTGCCACCAGTGATACCGGGACAGGGAATGAGCAGTTCTTC.